This TCR beta chain was identified in a study of T cells in tumors after PD-1 blockade. On this clone: Its specificity is not known.

Germline lookup yields CDR1 SGDLS and CDR2 YYNGEE. The CDR3 contains 13 residues. Trimming pared 2 bases from V and 4 bases from J, leaving 9 bases between. TCRdb's copy holds only in-frame clones and misses some; the assay was immunoSEQ multiplex PCR. The sample shows over 60,000 clones, around 72% of them seen only once. Broader study findings: Peripheral recruitment is suggested, as some novel exhausted tumor clones were in pre-treatment blood.

The clonotype comes from a human donor with basal cell carcinoma. The V gene is TRBV9, the J gene TRBJ1-1; unclear D gene. Sequences were derived from PBMCs, sampled after anti-PD-1 treatment. The CDR3: CASSVESATEAFF. The CDR3 DNA is TGTGCCAGCAGCGTGGAAAGTGCCACTGAAGCTTTCTTT.